Below are 25 T cell receptor beta chains sequenced from a single sample in a study of CD8+CD57+ T cells in acquired aplastic anemia. Sequencing involved patients with CD8+CD57+ cell expansion previously shown by flow cytometry. The TCR beta profiling, which covered VDJ combination and CDR3 sequence, was carried out using genomic DNA as the template. TCRdb reanalysed the reads using MiXCR and keeps one entry per CDR3 protein. Of 100,000 to 150,000 distinct CDR3 sequences listed, approximately 41% are singletons. Sequencing was carried out using sorted CD4+, CD8+, or CD8+CD57+ T cells (not recorded which) from PBMCs. The source is a human donor with aplastic anemia.

V is TRBV7-9 and J is TRBJ2-6, with TRBD1 matching over 10 bases. The CDR3 length is 14 residues. V trimming: 11 bases; J trimming: 2 bases; junction bases outside the gene matches: 3. CDR1 is SEHNR and CDR2 is FQNEAQ in the germline V gene (reference sequence). The CDR3: CAWDRGTGANVLTF. CDR3 DNA: TGTGCCTGGGACAGGGGTACTGGGGCCAACGTCCTGACTTTC.

This clonotype was seen just once. The DNA of the CDR3 is TGTGCCATCAGAAACAACTCCTACGAGCAGTACTTC. Translated: CAIRNNSYEQYF. The chain is built from TRBV10-3 and TRBJ2-7; no clear D. Trimming took 6 bases from V and 0 from J, leaving 6 bases between them. There are 12 residues in the CDR3. Germline assignment: CDR1 ENHRY and CDR2 SYGVKD.

In this sample, this clonotype turned up many times. The J gene is TRBJ2-3, the V gene TRBV2; a possible D gene is TRBD1 (6 bases). Trimming took 5 bases from V and 2 from J, leaving 11 bases between them. CDR3 length: 14 amino acids. The germline V gene encodes CDR1 SNHLY and CDR2 FYNNEI. The CDR3 sequence is CASSTDSNTDTQYF. The CDR3 DNA sequence: TGTGCCAGCAGTACGGACAGCAACACAGATACGCAGTATTTT.

This clonotype was picked up many times. The V and J genes are TRBV7-8 and TRBJ2-7, with D hard to call. This CDR3 is 16 amino acids long. V was clipped by 8 bases and J by 4 bases, with 24 bases between them. Germline-derived CDR1 and CDR2 are SGHVS and FQNEAQ. DNA for the CDR3: TGTGCCAGCGGGCCCCGGCCTCCTCTCCTCGGGTACGAGCAGTACTTC. This codes for CASGPRPPLLGYEQYF.

In its sample, this clonotype was seen many times. The rearrangement links TRBV5-4 to TRBJ2-1; D remains ambiguous. The V and J ends lost 0 bases and 7 bases respectively, with 14 bases between them. The CDR3 extends over 15 amino acids. CDR1 SGHNT and CDR2 YYREEE come from the germline V gene (reference sequence). DNA for the CDR3: TGTGCCAGCAGCTTGGTTCTCTTCCCGAGGAATGAGCAGTTCTTC. Translating gives CASSLVLFPRNEQFF.

This clonotype has at least ten counts. This chain uses TRBV5-1 with TRBJ2-3; 12 bases line up with TRBD2. With V trimmed by 2 bases and J by 1 base, 2 bases remained unmatched. Germline CDR1 reads SGHRS; CDR2 reads YFSETQ. There are 16 residues in the CDR3. The DNA for the CDR3 is TGCGCCAGCAGCTTACTAGCGGGGGGTGGCACAGATACGCAGTATTTT. Its translation: CASSLLAGGGTDTQYF.

The gene calls are TRBV2 and TRBJ1-1; 7 bases are a match to TRBD1. The CDR3 has 14 amino acids. Germline CDR1 and CDR2: SNHLY and FYNNEI. V lost 4 bases and J lost 7; bases outside the gene matches: 9. CDR3 in DNA: TGTGCCAGCAGTGCAGGCAGGGGGAAGGATGAAGCTTTCTTT. It is translated as CASSAGRGKDEAFF.

A few counts support this clonotype. A read error is possible here, since a much larger clone lies one base away. V is TRBV7-2 and J is TRBJ2-3; either TRBD1 or TRBD2 may supply D (5 bases each). Germline-derived CDR1 and CDR2 are SGHTA and FQGNSA. This CDR3 has 14 residues. The CDR3 nucleotides are TGTGCCAGCAGCAGGTGGGGGAGCACAGATACGCAGTGTTTT. It codes for CASSRWGSTDTQCF.

This clonotype was detected only a few times. J is TRBJ1-2 and V is TRBV10-1, with no clear D. The CDR3 is 16 amino acids. Germline V lookup: CDR1 WNHNN, CDR2 SYGVQD (reference sequence). V lost 0 bases, J lost 7 bases, and 18 bases lay in between. The CDR3 reads CASSESNGREDGGYTF. Written as DNA, the CDR3 is TGCGCCAGCAGTGAGTCGAATGGCAGAGAGGACGGTGGCTACACCTTC.

At least ten counts were recorded for this clonotype. The rearrangement joins TRBV10-2 to TRBJ1-1, with D hard to call. The V gene lost 5 bases and the J gene lost 3 bases, with 10 bases spanning the gap. The germline CDR1 and CDR2 sequences are WSHSY and SAAADI. CDR3 length: 13 residues. In DNA, the CDR3 is TGCGCCAGCAGTCTAGATGGGGACACTGAAGCTTTCTTT. Residues: CASSLDGDTEAFF.

This chain connects TRBV7-6 to TRBJ2-5; TRBD2 is a possible D gene (5 bases). CDR1 is SGHVS and CDR2 is FNYEAQ in the germline V gene. V lost 6 bases to trimming and J lost 7 bases, with 9 bases between them. The CDR3 covers 11 residues. The DNA of the CDR3 is TGTGCCAGCAGTCCCGGGATGACCCAGTACTTC. Protein product: CASSPGMTQYF.

This clonotype has a count of ten or more. The rearrangement uses TRBV6-1 and TRBJ1-2, with D possibly being TRBD1 (5 bases). The CDR3 has 14 residues. Looked up from germline, CDR1 is MNHNS and CDR2 is SASEGT. Trimming took off 3 bases at V and 7 bases at J, with 15 bases between the two ends. CDR3 nucleotides: TGTGCCAGCAGTGACGGTAGGACAATAAGTGGCTACACCTTC. Translating it yields CASSDGRTISGYTF.

The chain recombines TRBV12-3 or TRBV12-4 with TRBJ2-7; either TRBD1 or TRBD2 may supply D (5 bases each). This CDR3 has 15 residues. Trimming pared 7 bases from V and 0 bases from J, leaving 16 bases between. The CDR3 nucleotides are TGTGCCAGCACCGAGGGGCAGGGCGGCTCCTACGAGCAGTACTTC. Translated: CASTEGQGGSYEQYF.

The CDR3 reads CSVEGRGGSYGYTF. CDR3 nucleotide sequence: TGCAGCGTTGAAGGCCGCGGGGGCTCCTATGGCTACACCTTC. The chain employs TRBV29-1 and TRBJ1-2, with D tentatively TRBD1 (6 bases). Deletions cut 1 base from V and 4 bases from J, with 13 bases between. CDR3 length: 14 residues. The germline V gene encodes CDR1 SQVTM and CDR2 ANQGSEA.

This clonotype was observed at least ten times. The CDR3 sequence is CSARTGGRTEAFF. The CDR3 nucleotides are TGCAGTGCCAGGACAGGGGGCCGGACTGAAGCTTTCTTT. V is TRBV20-1 and J is TRBJ1-1; TRBD1 matches 11 bases. V shed 6 bases and J 5 bases; nucleotides not matched to a gene: 5. Germline values: CDR1 DFQATT, CDR2 SNEGSKA (reference sequence). The CDR3 is made up of 13 amino acids.

This clonotype was seen at least ten times. The chain couples TRBV11-2 to TRBJ1-3; a weak D match, TRBD1 (5 bases). This CDR3 contains 17 residues. Germline-derived CDR1 and CDR2 are SGHAT and FQNNGV. V was trimmed by 4 bases and J by 0 bases, leaving 16 bases between them. The CDR3 DNA is TGTGCCAGCAGCTCCCTTCAGGGCAGATACTCTGGAAACACCATATATTTT. Residues: CASSSLQGRYSGNTIYF.

Ten or more counts support this clonotype. CDR3 loop: CASRRPNRDEQYF. Written as DNA, the CDR3 is TGTGCCAGCAGGCGGCCAAATAGGGACGAGCAGTACTTC. The chain uses TRBV6-1 and TRBJ2-7; D ambiguous. Per germline, CDR1 MNHNS and CDR2 SASEGT. With 6 bases removed from V and 5 bases from J, the gap between germline ends came to 14 bases. This CDR3 region has 13 residues.

This clonotype was picked up many times. This sequence joins TRBV28 and TRBJ2-7; tentatively, D is TRBD1 (5 bases). This CDR3 has 14 residues. V was clipped by 2 bases and J by 1 base, with 9 bases between them. Germline V gives CDR1 MDHEN, CDR2 SYDVKM. The chain's CDR3 is CASSLEAGSYEQYF. DNA for the CDR3: TGTGCCAGCAGTTTAGAAGCAGGGTCCTACGAGCAGTACTTC.

This clonotype was detected ten times or more. The V gene is TRBV5-1, the J gene TRBJ2-7, with a weak D call TRBD2 (6 bases). V was pared by 4 bases and J by 6 bases, with 14 bases between. CDR3 size: 13 residues. CDR1 SGHRS and CDR2 YFSETQ come from the germline V gene. The CDR3 nucleotides read TGCGCCAGCAGCGCGGGGACCGGTGGCGAGCAGTACTTC. This codes for CASSAGTGGEQYF.

This clonotype was seen a handful of times. The chain has TRBV6-1 and TRBJ1-1; D is unresolved. V lost 6 bases and J lost 6, with 23 bases in between. Germline CDR1 and CDR2: MNHNS and SASEGT. This CDR3 has 16 amino acids. The CDR3 nucleotides read TGTGCCAGCAGCCCGATACGAGGAGTTCTGCAGGCTGAAGCTTTCTTT. Its translation is CASSPIRGVLQAEAFF.

The CDR3 DNA sequence: TGTGCCAGCAGCCAATTCGCAGGGGTTAATTCACCCCTCCACTTT. This codes for CASSQFAGVNSPLHF. The chain has TRBV9 and TRBJ1-6, with a possible D match to TRBD1 (6 bases). CDR1 is SGDLS, CDR2 YYNGEE, per germline. The germline V and J ends were trimmed by 4 bases and 6 bases, with 14 bases remaining between them. This CDR3 comprises 15 residues.

The gene calls are TRBV5-4 and TRBJ2-1; 9 bases are shared with TRBD1. V shed 3 bases and J 7 bases; nucleotides not matched to a gene: 11. The CDR3 has 16 amino acids. From germline, CDR1 is SGHNT and CDR2 YYREEE (reference sequence). The CDR3, as DNA: TGTGCCAGCAGCTCACTGGCAGGACAGGGGAGAAATGAGCAGTTCTTC. Amino acid sequence: CASSSLAGQGRNEQFF.

This clonotype occurred many times. The chain is built from TRBV6-1 and TRBJ1-2; 8 positions agree with TRBD1. Germline CDR1 reads MNHNS; CDR2 reads SASEGT. This CDR3 is built from 15 residues. J gave up 7 bases and V 2 bases, and 9 bases lay outside the gene matches. CDR3 sequence reads: CASSESDRVSGGYTF. The CDR3 bases are TGTGCCAGCAGTGAATCGGACAGGGTGTCGGGTGGCTACACCTTC.

This clonotype was counted at least ten times. The CDR3 DNA reads TGTGCCAGCAGTGCCGGTTATAACTATGGCTACACCTTC. Translating it yields CASSAGYNYGYTF. The chain employs TRBV2 and TRBJ1-2; D gene uncertain. The V gene lost 4 bases and the J gene lost 1 base, with 7 bases spanning the gap. CDR3 length equals 13 residues. The germline V gene has CDR1 SNHLY and CDR2 FYNNEI.

Notes on this clonotype: A much larger clonotype is one base distant, so this may be a read error. V and J are TRBV25-1 and TRBJ2-2; no clear D gene. Germline V gene sequence: CDR1 MGHDK, CDR2 SYGVNS. This CDR3 contains 12 residues. The CDR3, as DNA: TGTGCCAGCAATGAACGCGTCGGGGAGCTGTTTTTT. It yields the protein CASNERVGELFF. The complete variable domain, with remaining parts taken from reference TRBV25-1 and TRBJ2-2, reads EADIYQTPRYLVIGTGKKITLECSQTMGHDKMYWYQQDPGMELHLIHYSYGVNSTEKGDLSSESTVSRIRTEHFPLTLESARPSHTSQYLCASNERVGELFFGEGSRLTVL.